This TCR beta chain was recorded in a study of T cell responses to AZD1222 COVID-19 vaccine. Trimming pared 4 bases from V and 3 bases from J, leaving 13 bases between. CDR1 is KGHSY, CDR2 FQNENV, per germline. The CDR3 extends over 14 amino acids. TCRdb's table, derived via immunoSEQ multiplex PCR, lists solely in-frame clones and lacks some. The table has 150,000 to 180,000 clones, approximately 91% seen once. The sequencing here drew on peripheral blood, taken after recovery from COVID-19. This rearrangement joins TRBV16 to TRBJ2-7; tentatively, D is TRBD2 (5 bases). The clonotype was recovered from an adult who had recovered from COVID-19. CDR3 DNA: TGTGCCAGCAGCCCCGCGGGCAGCAACTACGAGCAGTACTTC. It codes for CASSPAGSNYEQYF.